Below, 3 T cell receptor beta chains from the same sample are listed, as sequenced in a study of PD-1 blockade in classical Hodgkin lymphoma. Here immunoSEQ multiplex PCR was the method, and the copy in TCRdb shows in-frame clones only, minus some. The sample holds about 35,000 clones; around 90% are singletons and the top ten take roughly 0.2%. There was relapse after autologous stem cell transplantation in every patient, and there was variation in brentuximab vedotin exposure. Using magnetic negative selection, the CD4+ T cells were separated out of thawed PBMCs. This material consisted of CD4+ T cells from blood, taken at baseline. These receptors all come from a human donor with classical Hodgkin lymphoma.

V gene TRBV6-5 combines with J gene TRBJ1-1; D not certain. This CDR3 comprises 14 residues. CDR1 is MNHEY and CDR2 is SVGAGI in the germline V gene. Trimming removed 0 bases at V and 2 bases at J, with 7 bases between. The CDR3: CASSYSQVNTEAFF. For the CDR3, the DNA is TGTGCCAGCAGTTACTCCCAGGTAAACACTGAAGCTTTCTTT.

V is TRBV28 and J is TRBJ1-2, with D possibly TRBD1 on 5 matching bases. This CDR3 contains 15 residues. The germline V gene has CDR1 MDHEN and CDR2 SYDVKM. V shed 8 bases and J shed 6 bases, with 22 bases lying between them. The CDR3 is CASRVAGRDADGYTF. Written as DNA, the CDR3 is TGTGCCAGCCGTGTGGCGGGGCGGGATGCGGATGGCTACACCTTC.

This rearrangement joins TRBV5-1 to TRBJ2-2, with a weak D call TRBD1 (6 bases). The CDR3 is made up of 17 amino acids. Germline lookup yields CDR1 SGHRS and CDR2 YFSETQ. V gave up 6 bases and J gave up 0 bases, with 18 bases separating them. CDR3 region: CASTLGAGQSNTGELFF. In DNA, the CDR3 is TGCGCCAGCACCCTTGGGGCCGGACAGTCGAACACCGGGGAGCTGTTTTTT. The full variable domain, its missing parts supplied by reference TRBV5-1 and TRBJ2-2, is KAGVTQTPRYLIKTRGQQVTLSCSPISGHRSVSWYQQTPGQGLQFLFEYFSETQRNKGNFPGRFSGRQFSNSRSEMNVSTLELGDSALYLCASTLGAGQSNTGELFFGEGSRLTVL.